These 32 T cell receptor beta chains were all obtained from the same sample, sequenced in a study of CXCR3-negative and CXCR3-positive naive CD8 T cells. UMI-tagged TRB cDNA libraries were built via 5' RACE. TCRdb reprocessed the 5' RACE reads and reports one entry per CDR3 protein, with no DNA. The sample table includes about 3,700 distinct CDR3 sequences. The sample was naive CXCR3- CD8+ T cells from blood. As to subset: CD45RO-CCR7+CD27+CD95- naive CD8+ T cells lacking CXCR3 (TNR3-). These receptors were obtained from a human donor in good health. Some clones in this sample may be carry-over from other donors' samples.

The genes are TRBV4-1 and TRBJ2-7; TCRdb's assignment of TRBD1 cannot be checked, as there is no DNA. The CDR3 has 15 residues. CDR1 and CDR2 from the germline V gene are MGHRA and YSYEKL. The CDR3: CASSPSGTGPHEQYF.

This sequence joins TRBV11-2 and TRBJ2-5; absent DNA, TCRdb's TRBD1 call cannot be checked. CDR1 is SGHAT, CDR2 FQNNGV, per germline. The CDR3 contains 16 residues. The CDR3 reads CASSLVMGGTPGTQYF.

Measured by frequency, this clonotype is medium-sized. This CDR3 is CSATWRNEQFF. V is TRBV29-1 and J is TRBJ2-1. The CDR3 consists of 11 residues. Germline CDR1 SQVTM, CDR2 ANQGSEA.

The rearrangement links TRBV18 to TRBJ2-7; TCRdb designates TRBD1, a call that cannot be tested without DNA. Germline V gives CDR1 KGHSH, CDR2 LQKENI. This CDR3 is 15 amino acids long. The CDR3 sequence is CASSPPDRPTYEQYF.

The chain employs TRBV11-2 and TRBJ1-1; TCRdb proposes TRBD1, but this gene call is untestable without DNA. CDR1 SGHAT and CDR2 FQNNGV come from the germline V gene. The CDR3 totals 15 residues. CDR3 sequence: CASSAPRVYSTEAFF. The whole variable domain, filled in from reference TRBV11-2 and TRBJ1-1, reads EAGVAQSPRYKIIEKRQSVAFWCNPISGHATLYWYQQILGQGPKLLIQFQNNGVVDDSQLPKDRFSAERLKGVDSTLKIQPAKLEDSAVYLCASSAPRVYSTEAFFGQGTRLTVV.

Measured by frequency, this clonotype is medium-sized. The chain has TRBV7-9 and TRBJ1-2. Germline CDR1 is SEHNR and CDR2 is FQNEAQ (reference sequence). CDR3 length: 15 amino acids. Here the CDR3 reads CASSLGSVTNYGYTF. Together with reference TRBV7-9 and TRBJ1-2, the CDR3 gives the full variable domain: DTGVSQNPRHKITKRGQNVTFRCDPISEHNRLYWYRQTLGQGPEFLTYFQNEAQLEKSRLLSDRFSAERPKGSFSTLEIQRTEQGDSAMYLCASSLGSVTNYGYTFGSGTRLTVV.

This sequence joins TRBV11-2 and TRBJ2-1; the TCRdb D gene call, TRBD2, has no DNA to confirm it. The germline gives CDR1 SGHAT, CDR2 FQNNGV. The CDR3 consists of 14 residues. The CDR3 spells CASSLGVGGDEQFF.

The chain couples TRBV4-3 to TRBJ1-1. The V gene's germline CDR1 is LGHNA and CDR2 YSLEER. The CDR3 is 15 amino acids. The CDR3 spells CASSQDLGRNTEAFF.

The V and J genes are TRBV19 and TRBJ2-1; TCRdb names TRBD2, which stays unverified in the absence of DNA. Germline V CDR1 and CDR2: LNHDA, SQIVND (reference sequence). The CDR3 runs to 13 residues. Here the CDR3 reads CASQAGGMDEQFF.

The rearrangement joins TRBV7-2 to TRBJ1-5; TCRdb's D gene call, TRBD1, goes unchecked for lack of DNA. CDR3 size: 13 residues. Looked up from germline, CDR1 is SGHTA and CDR2 is FQGNSA. The CDR3: CASSPLLNQPQHF.

This clonotype is medium-sized by frequency. V is TRBV29-1 and J is TRBJ1-2; TCRdb selects TRBD1, and the lack of DNA leaves this call unchecked. This CDR3 is built from 13 residues. Germline CDR1 SQVTM, CDR2 ANQGSEA. The CDR3: CSVLAQDYYGYTF.

The V call is TRBV28, the J call TRBJ1-1; with no DNA, the TCRdb D assignment of TRBD1 cannot be verified. CDR3 length: 14 amino acids. Germline V gene sequence: CDR1 MDHEN, CDR2 SYDVKM. CDR3 residues: CASSLRGRYPEAFF.

The chain is built from TRBV6-5 and TRBJ2-1; the D call from TCRdb, TRBD1, cannot be confirmed without DNA. Per the germline V gene, CDR1 is MNHEY and CDR2 is SVGAGI. The length of the CDR3 is 13 residues. The CDR3 loop is CASSLQGAGEQFF.

By frequency, this clonotype is medium-sized (0.01 to 0.1%). The CDR3 loop reads CSVRQGLYGYTF. This chain joins TRBV29-1 and TRBJ1-2; TCRdb indicates TRBD1, and absent DNA this call remains unverified. This CDR3 contains 12 residues. CDR1 is SQVTM and CDR2 is ANQGSEA in the germline V gene.

This clonotype is classed as medium-sized by frequency. This chain uses TRBV11-1 with TRBJ2-1; TCRdb indicates TRBD2, and absent DNA this call remains unverified. Germline V gene data show CDR1 as SGHAT and CDR2 as FQDESV (reference sequence). The CDR3 has 18 amino acids. CDR3: CASSSGLAGGPWDNEQFF.

This chain uses TRBV5-6 with TRBJ2-5. Germline CDR1 and CDR2: SGHDT and YYEEEE. The CDR3 consists of 13 residues. The CDR3: CASSLEQTETQYF. The full variable domain, with the rest looked up from reference TRBV5-6 and TRBJ2-5, is DAGVTQSPTHLIKTRGQQVTLRCSPKSGHDTVSWYQQALGQGPQFIFQYYEEEERQRGNFPDRFSGHQFPNYSSELNVNALLLGDSALYLCASSLEQTETQYFGPGTRLLVL.

This clonotype ranks as medium-sized in terms of frequency. V and J are TRBV12-3 or TRBV12-4 and TRBJ2-1; as DNA is missing, the TRBD1 call by TCRdb cannot be tested. The CDR3 loop spans 14 amino acids. The CDR3: CASSLVQGGDEQFF.

CDR3 region: CASSLNRGNEQFF. The chain uses TRBV7-9 and TRBJ2-1. The germline gives CDR1 SEHNR, CDR2 FQNEAQ (reference sequence). This CDR3 has 13 residues. The variable domain in full, completed from reference TRBV7-9 and TRBJ2-1, reads DTGVSQNPRHKITKRGQNVTFRCDPISEHNRLYWYRQTLGQGPEFLTYFQNEAQLEKSRLLSDRFSAERPKGSFSTLEIQRTEQGDSAMYLCASSLNRGNEQFFGPGTRLTVL.

The rearrangement joins TRBV4-3 to TRBJ2-7. Looked up from germline, CDR1 is LGHNA and CDR2 is YSLEER. The CDR3 extends over 15 amino acids. This CDR3 is CASSPGTAFSYEQYF.

In terms of frequency, this clonotype is medium-sized (0.01 to 0.1%). V usage is TRBV29-1 and J usage is TRBJ2-7; TCRdb names TRBD2, which stays unverified in the absence of DNA. The CDR3 runs to 15 residues. Germline CDR1 and CDR2: SQVTM and ANQGSEA. The CDR3: CSVETPGPSSYEQYF.

This clonotype counts as medium-sized (0.01 to 0.1%) by frequency. This sequence joins TRBV19 and TRBJ2-1; TCRdb proposes TRBD1, but this gene call is untestable without DNA. The CDR3 loop spans 12 amino acids. Germline V gives CDR1 LNHDA, CDR2 SQIVND (reference sequence). The CDR3 spells CASSMGGHNAFF.

V and J are TRBV4-1 and TRBJ2-7. CDR1 and CDR2 (germline): MGHRA, YSYEKL. This CDR3 is built from 13 residues. This chain's CDR3 is CASSQEVSYEQYF.

V gene TRBV19 combines with J gene TRBJ1-1; TCRdb's D gene call, TRBD1, goes unchecked for lack of DNA. This CDR3 contains 15 residues. Germline lookup yields CDR1 LNHDA and CDR2 SQIVND (reference sequence). The CDR3 reads CASSPGTGPYTEAFF.

The chain has TRBV29-1 and TRBJ1-1. CDR3 size: 11 residues. CDR1 and CDR2 from the germline V gene are SQVTM and ANQGSEA. This chain's CDR3 is CSVRIGTEAFF.

By frequency, this clonotype registers medium-sized (0.01 to 0.1%). The chain is built from TRBV4-2 and TRBJ1-1; TCRdb outputs TRBD1, but without DNA this stays unchecked. CDR1 is LGHNA and CDR2 is YNFKEQ in the germline V gene. The CDR3 extends over 16 amino acids. Here the CDR3 reads CASSTSGTRMNTEAFF.

By frequency, this clonotype registers medium-sized. The chain is built from TRBV11-2 and TRBJ1-1; the D call from TCRdb, TRBD1, cannot be confirmed without DNA. CDR1 and CDR2 from the germline V gene are SGHAT and FQNNGV. CDR3 length equals 17 residues. CDR3 sequence: CASSLVSLDAGTAEAFF. The entire variable domain, with the rest obtained from reference TRBV11-2 and TRBJ1-1, is as follows: EAGVAQSPRYKIIEKRQSVAFWCNPISGHATLYWYQQILGQGPKLLIQFQNNGVVDDSQLPKDRFSAERLKGVDSTLKIQPAKLEDSAVYLCASSLVSLDAGTAEAFFGQGTRLTVV.

This clonotype is labeled medium-sized based on frequency. The gene calls are TRBV7-8 and TRBJ2-1; TCRdb returns TRBD2, unconfirmable since there is no DNA. The germline V gene encodes CDR1 SGHVS and CDR2 FQNEAQ. This CDR3 is built from 15 residues. The CDR3 protein is CASSLVQRYYNEQFF.

Considering frequency, this clonotype is medium-sized (0.01 to 0.1%). The J gene is TRBJ2-5, the V gene TRBV29-1; TCRdb names TRBD1, which stays unverified in the absence of DNA. The CDR3 totals 12 residues. The germline V gene has CDR1 SQVTM and CDR2 ANQGSEA. The CDR3 is CSVDRVGETQYF.

The chain is built from TRBV12-3 or TRBV12-4 and TRBJ2-1; TCRdb returns TRBD2, unconfirmable since there is no DNA. There are 17 residues in the CDR3. The CDR3 is CASTTEAPASGVHEQFF.

Considering frequency, this clonotype is medium-sized. CDR3 sequence: CASSLVEAGRLAGELFF. J is TRBJ2-2 and V is TRBV5-1; TCRdb's D call of TRBD1 is untestable without DNA. The CDR3 extends over 17 amino acids. Germline assignment: CDR1 SGHRS and CDR2 YFSETQ.

The gene calls are TRBV19 and TRBJ1-5. This CDR3 is built from 16 residues. Germline V gene lookup returns CDR1 LNHDA and CDR2 SQIVND (reference sequence). The CDR3 protein is CASRELEGLSNQPQHF.

The genes are TRBV7-9 and TRBJ2-5. The CDR3 covers 11 residues. CDR1 and CDR2 (germline): SEHNR, FQNEAQ (reference sequence). This CDR3 reads CASSSLETQYF. Full variable domain (missing parts from reference TRBV7-9 and TRBJ2-5): DTGVSQNPRHKITKRGQNVTFRCDPISEHNRLYWYRQTLGQGPEFLTYFQNEAQLEKSRLLSDRFSAERPKGSFSTLEIQRTEQGDSAMYLCASSSLETQYFGPGTRLLVL.